The 2 T cell receptor beta chains below all came from one sample that was sequenced in a study of blood T cell repertoires in COVID-19 (TCRdb year 2020). Receptor amplification or capture employed the immunoSEQ multiplex PCR assay. TCRdb provides this immuneACCESS table in a form limited to in-frame rearrangements. Some clones are lacking; in checked studies, under half of them reflect an unresolved V gene, and why the rest are absent is not known. This sample is represented by about 200,000 clones; around 80% of them were singletons. Of the sample, roughly 12% falls within the top ten clones. Sequencing was carried out using peripheral blood. The receptor source for this set is a woman in her forties with acute or convalescent COVID-19.

The V gene is TRBV7-2, the J gene TRBJ2-7; 7 positions match TRBD2. V shed 4 bases and J 0 bases; nucleotides not matched to a gene: 6. The germline gives CDR1 SGHTA, CDR2 FQGNSA. The CDR3 runs to 15 residues. CDR3 residues: CASSSVAGPSYEQYF. The CDR3 coding sequence is TGTGCCAGCAGCTCAGTAGCGGGCCCCTCCTACGAGCAGTACTTC.

V is TRBV5-1 and J is TRBJ2-1, with D possibly TRBD2 on 5 matching bases. The V and J ends lost 1 base and 0 bases respectively, with 14 bases between them. Germline CDR1 reads SGHRS; CDR2 reads YFSETQ. This CDR3 region has 17 residues. Here the CDR3 DNA reads TGCGCCAGCAGCTTGAGAGCGACTACTGGCTCCTACAATGAGCAGTTCTTC. Protein: CASSLRATTGSYNEQFF.